This section outlines one TCR beta chain sequence together with its context. Its target is unknown. Other DNA sequences within the sample encode an identical CDR3. The data stem from a study of graft-versus-host responses after intestinal transplantation. Across the whole study: Multivisceral, liver-intestinal, or isolated intestinal transplants were given to recipients.

Germline V gene lookup returns CDR1 SGHRS and CDR2 YFSETQ. This CDR3 spans 15 amino acids. V dropped 1 base and J dropped 0 bases, with 8 bases sitting between them. Repertoires were generated with immunoSEQ multiplex PCR, while TCRdb's copy carries only in-frame clones and drops some. The data show tens of thousands of clones, roughly 90% seen once. Sequencing was performed on unstimulated CD4+ T cells sorted from spleen or lymph node cells, taken before intestinal transplant. This chain uses TRBV5-1 with TRBJ2-1; possibly TRBD2 for D (5 bases). The source of this sequence is a human donor who received an intestinal transplant. CDR3 residues: CASSLSGSSYNEQFF. CDR3 nucleotide sequence: TGCGCCAGCAGCTTGTCTGGGAGCTCCTACAATGAGCAGTTCTTC.